The 9 T cell receptor beta chains given below trace back to one sample, sequenced in a study of blood T cell repertoires in COVID-19. The data were produced by immunoSEQ multiplex PCR, yet TCRdb's version contains in-frame clones alone and is incomplete. The sample yields approximately 170,000 clones, around 80% seen once. The sample consisted of PBMCs or T cells enriched from blood (not recorded which). Receptor source: a woman between 70 and 85 years old in a cohort exposed to, infected with or recovered from COVID-19 (not recorded which).

The chain links TRBV28 to TRBJ2-3; the match to TRBD2 covers 7 bases. V trimming: 3 bases; J trimming: 1 base; junction bases outside the gene matches: 4. The CDR3 sequence is 15 residues long. CDR1 and CDR2 (germline): MDHEN, SYDVKM. CDR3 in DNA: TGTGCCAGCAGTTTTGGCGGGAGAGGCACAGATACGCAGTATTTT. Translating it yields CASSFGGRGTDTQYF.

This clone was detected ten times or more. V and J are TRBV10-1 and TRBJ1-2, with 10 bases that match TRBD1. The CDR3 loop spans 14 amino acids. The germline V gene encodes CDR1 WNHNN and CDR2 SYGVQD (reference sequence). Losses at the gene ends were 7 bases for V and 4 bases for J; bases not matched to a gene: 6. The CDR3 reads CASTPRTGGYGYTF. Here the CDR3 DNA reads TGCGCCAGCACCCCTCGGACAGGGGGCTATGGCTACACCTTC.

The chain has TRBV6-1 and TRBJ1-6; 10 bases are shared with TRBD1. Germline CDR1 reads MNHNS; CDR2 reads SASEGT. This CDR3 contains 17 residues. The junction had 10 bases not matched to a gene; V was cut back by 2 bases and J by 9 bases. CDR3 DNA: TGTGCCAGCAGTGAATGGGGCCCGGGACAGGGGTCTTCACCCCTCCACTTT. This codes for CASSEWGPGQGSSPLHF.

This chain joins TRBV6-5 and TRBJ2-2; D gene unclear. CDR3 size: 14 residues. From germline, CDR1 is MNHEY and CDR2 SVGAGI. The germline V and J ends were trimmed by 5 bases and 6 bases, with 13 bases remaining between them. The DNA of the CDR3 is TGTGCCAGCAGTCCAACCGAGGAGTCCGGGGAGCTGTTTTTT. Its protein product is CASSPTEESGELFF.

V usage is TRBV9 and J usage is TRBJ2-3; tentative D call: TRBD2 (6 bases). CDR1 SGDLS and CDR2 YYNGEE come from the germline V gene. V lost 3 bases and J 3 bases, leaving 11 bases between the germline ends. CDR3 length: 14 residues. The CDR3 coding sequence is TGTGCCAGCAGCGAAATGGGGGGTACAGATACGCAGTATTTT. Protein product: CASSEMGGTDTQYF.

The chain employs TRBV5-4 and TRBJ2-1, with 8 bases fitting TRBD1. The CDR3 runs 14 residues. The germline CDR1 and CDR2 sequences are SGHNT and YYREEE (reference sequence). V trimming: 4 bases; J trimming: 5 bases; junction bases outside the gene matches: 5. CDR3 protein: CASSLQGVNNEQFF. The CDR3 nucleotides are TGTGCCAGCAGCCTACAGGGGGTTAACAATGAGCAGTTCTTC.

The V gene is TRBV28, the J gene TRBJ2-7; the match to TRBD2 covers 14 bases. In germline, CDR1 is MDHEN, CDR2 SYDVKM. The V gene end was trimmed by 5 bases and the J gene end by 4 bases; junction bases not matched to a gene: 10. CDR3 length: 17 amino acids. CDR3 bases: TGTGCCAGCAGTCCCTCAAGGACTAGCGGGAGGAAATACGAGCAGTACTTC. This sequence encodes CASSPSRTSGRKYEQYF.

The V gene is TRBV7-3, the J gene TRBJ2-1, with 8 bases fitting TRBD1. The germline gives CDR1 SGHTA, CDR2 FQGTGA. The CDR3 loop spans 17 amino acids. Trimming cost V 1 base and J 2 bases; bases outside gene matches: 7. CDR3 in amino acids: CASSLSRRQGTYNEQFF. The CDR3 coding sequence is TGTGCCAGCAGCTTAAGTAGGCGACAGGGGACCTACAATGAGCAGTTCTTC.

The chain carries TRBV18 and TRBJ2-1, with 7 bases aligning to TRBD2. The CDR3 covers 14 residues. From germline, CDR1 is KGHSH and CDR2 LQKENI. Losses at the gene ends were 4 bases for V and 4 bases for J; bases not matched to a gene: 4. In DNA form, the CDR3 reads TGTGCCAGCTCACGGCTAGCGGAGTACAATGAGCAGTTCTTC. Protein: CASSRLAEYNEQFF.